This T cell receptor (beta chain) was identified during a study of T cell repertoires in cytomegalovirus infection. To note about this clonotype: Its antigen remains unidentified.

One entry per CDR3 protein, called by TCRdb with MiXCR from the reads. The sample lists 830,000 or so distinct CDR3 sequences, about 31% occurring once. The sequencing here drew on cultured CD8+ T cells from PBMCs, taken from culture after CMV antigen stimulation. The clonotype was recovered from a human donor in good health (CMV status not recorded). Some clones in this sample may be carry-over from other donors' samples.

The chain's CDR3 is CASSQGGTGGRYGYTF. CDR3 sequence (DNA): TGCGCCAGCAGCCAAGGGGGGACAGGGGGAAGATATGGCTACACCTTC. The rearrangement links TRBV4-1 to TRBJ1-2, with 11 bases lining up with TRBD1. The CDR3 is 16 residues long. Trimming took 1 base from V and 5 from J; bases not matched to a gene: 6. In germline, CDR1 is MGHRA, CDR2 YSYEKL.